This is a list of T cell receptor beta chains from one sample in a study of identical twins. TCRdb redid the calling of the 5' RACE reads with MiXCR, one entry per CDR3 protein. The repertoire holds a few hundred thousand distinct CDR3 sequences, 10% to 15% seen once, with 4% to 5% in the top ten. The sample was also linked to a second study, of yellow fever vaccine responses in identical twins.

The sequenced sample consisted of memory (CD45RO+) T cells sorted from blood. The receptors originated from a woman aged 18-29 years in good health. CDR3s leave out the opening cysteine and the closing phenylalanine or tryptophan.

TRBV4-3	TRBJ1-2	ASSPKSGQGGYGYT
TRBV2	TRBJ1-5	ASSAGQYQPQH
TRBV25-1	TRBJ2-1	ASSRDFNRQF
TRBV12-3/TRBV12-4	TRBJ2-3	ACSLGAPGLAGGDTQY
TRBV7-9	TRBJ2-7	ASSSGAGSYEQY
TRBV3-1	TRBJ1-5	ASSQGWTGNQPQH
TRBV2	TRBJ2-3	ASTGDLGPTDTQY
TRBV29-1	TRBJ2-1	SVDRTGGHEQF
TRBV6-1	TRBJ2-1	ASSEYFEQF
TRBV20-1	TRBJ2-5	SAVGGSGGFQETQY
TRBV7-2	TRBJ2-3	ASSSSGGRTDTQY
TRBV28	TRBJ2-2	ASASRRGDVRELF
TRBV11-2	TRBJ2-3	ASSLGRGLDGTDTQY
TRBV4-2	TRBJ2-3	ASSQDIFTSGSTDTQY
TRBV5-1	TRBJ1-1	ASSLEGGTPNTEAF
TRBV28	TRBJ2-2	ASSPSGSGDLTGELF
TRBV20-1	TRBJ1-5	SAPDRGSNQPQH
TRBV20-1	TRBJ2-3	SARFSPDTQY
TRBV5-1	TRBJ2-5	ASSLERRETQY
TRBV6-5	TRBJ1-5	ASSYSGISNQPQH
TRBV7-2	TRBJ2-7	ASSWTSGTYEQY